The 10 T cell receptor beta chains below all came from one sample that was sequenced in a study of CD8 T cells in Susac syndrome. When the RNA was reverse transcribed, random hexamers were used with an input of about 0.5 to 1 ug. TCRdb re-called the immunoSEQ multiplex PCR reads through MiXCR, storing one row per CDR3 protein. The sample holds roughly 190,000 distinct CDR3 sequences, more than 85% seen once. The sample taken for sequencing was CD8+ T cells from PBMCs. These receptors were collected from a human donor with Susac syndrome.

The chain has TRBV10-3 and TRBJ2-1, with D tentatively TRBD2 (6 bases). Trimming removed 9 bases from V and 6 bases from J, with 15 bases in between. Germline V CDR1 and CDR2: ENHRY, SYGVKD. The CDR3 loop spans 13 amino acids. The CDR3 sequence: CAMAGTGVNEQFF. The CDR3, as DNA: TGTGCCATGGCAGGGACTGGAGTCAATGAGCAGTTCTTC.

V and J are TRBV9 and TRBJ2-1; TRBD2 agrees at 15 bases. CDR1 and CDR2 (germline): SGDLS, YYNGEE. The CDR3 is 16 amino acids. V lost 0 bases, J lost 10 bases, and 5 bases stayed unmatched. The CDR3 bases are TGTGCCAGCAGCGTAGAGGGGACTAGCGGGGGGACAGAGCAGTTCTTC. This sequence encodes CASSVEGTSGGTEQFF.

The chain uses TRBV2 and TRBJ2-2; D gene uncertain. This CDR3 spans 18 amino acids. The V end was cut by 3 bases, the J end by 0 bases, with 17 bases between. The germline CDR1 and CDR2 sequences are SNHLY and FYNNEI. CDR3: CASSDYGGRRANTGELFF. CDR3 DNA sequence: TGTGCCAGCAGTGATTATGGCGGTCGTAGGGCGAACACCGGGGAGCTGTTTTTT.

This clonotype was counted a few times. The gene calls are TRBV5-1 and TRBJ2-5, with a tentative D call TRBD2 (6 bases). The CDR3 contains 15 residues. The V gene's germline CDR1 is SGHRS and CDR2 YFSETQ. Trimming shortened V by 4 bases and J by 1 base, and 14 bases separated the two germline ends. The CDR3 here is CASSLSGRFQETQYF. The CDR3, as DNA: TGCGCCAGCAGCCTTAGCGGTCGCTTCCAAGAGACCCAGTACTTC.

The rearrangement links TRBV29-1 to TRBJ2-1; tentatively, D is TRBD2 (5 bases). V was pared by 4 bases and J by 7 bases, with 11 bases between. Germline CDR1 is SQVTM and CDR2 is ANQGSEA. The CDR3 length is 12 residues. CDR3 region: CSVARTSNEQFF. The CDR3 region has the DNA TGCAGCGTTGCCCGGACTTCGAATGAGCAGTTCTTC.

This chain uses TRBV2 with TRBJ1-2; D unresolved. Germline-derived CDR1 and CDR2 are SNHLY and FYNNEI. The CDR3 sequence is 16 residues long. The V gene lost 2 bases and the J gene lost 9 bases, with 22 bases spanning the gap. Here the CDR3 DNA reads TGTGCCAGCAGTGAAAGCGCTTTCCCTAGGCGGGGTAGCTACACCTTC. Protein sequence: CASSESAFPRRGSYTF.

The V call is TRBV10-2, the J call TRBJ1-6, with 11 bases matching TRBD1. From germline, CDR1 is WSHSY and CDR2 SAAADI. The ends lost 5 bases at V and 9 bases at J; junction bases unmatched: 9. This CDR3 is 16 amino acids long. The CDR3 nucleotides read TGCGCCAGCAGTACTTCAATCGGGACAGGGGGTTCACCCCTCCACTTT. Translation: CASSTSIGTGGSPLHF.

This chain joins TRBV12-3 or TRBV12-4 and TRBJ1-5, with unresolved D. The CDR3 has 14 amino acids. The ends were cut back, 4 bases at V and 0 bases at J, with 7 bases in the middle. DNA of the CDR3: TGTGCCAGCAGTTGGACGGTTAGCAATCAGCCCCAGCATTTT. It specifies CASSWTVSNQPQHF.

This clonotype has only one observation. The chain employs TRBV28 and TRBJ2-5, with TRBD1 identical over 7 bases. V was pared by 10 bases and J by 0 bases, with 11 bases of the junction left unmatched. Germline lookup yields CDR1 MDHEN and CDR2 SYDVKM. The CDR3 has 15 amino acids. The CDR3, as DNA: TGTGCCACCACTCACAGGGGCTCTTACCAAGAGACCCAGTACTTC. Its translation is CATTHRGSYQETQYF.

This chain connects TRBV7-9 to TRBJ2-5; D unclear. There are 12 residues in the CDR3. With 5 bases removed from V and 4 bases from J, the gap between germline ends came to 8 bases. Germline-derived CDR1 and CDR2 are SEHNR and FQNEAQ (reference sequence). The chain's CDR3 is CASSIPGETQYF. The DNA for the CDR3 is TGTGCCAGCAGCATACCGGGAGAGACCCAGTACTTC.